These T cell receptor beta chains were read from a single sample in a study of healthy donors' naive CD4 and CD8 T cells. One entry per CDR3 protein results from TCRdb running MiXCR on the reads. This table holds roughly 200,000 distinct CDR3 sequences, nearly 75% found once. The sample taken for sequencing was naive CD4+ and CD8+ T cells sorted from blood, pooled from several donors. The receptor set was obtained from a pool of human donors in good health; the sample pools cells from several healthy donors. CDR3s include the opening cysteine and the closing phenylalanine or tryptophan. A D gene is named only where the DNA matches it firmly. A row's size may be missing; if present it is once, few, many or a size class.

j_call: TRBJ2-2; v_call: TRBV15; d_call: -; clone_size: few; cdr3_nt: TGTGCCACCAGCAGACGACTTCAGCCAGGGGAGACGAACACCGGGGAGCTGTTTTTT; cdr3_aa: CATSRRLQPGETNTGELFF
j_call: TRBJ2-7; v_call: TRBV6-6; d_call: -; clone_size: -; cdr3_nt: TGTGCCAGCAGTTACTCGATTAGGGGCCCGGACGGGCAGTACTTC; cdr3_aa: CASSYSIRGPDGQYF
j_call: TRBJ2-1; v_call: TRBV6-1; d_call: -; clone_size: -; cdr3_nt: TGTGCCAGCTCGAGTCCCTCCTACAATGAGCAGTTCTTC; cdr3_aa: CASSSPSYNEQFF
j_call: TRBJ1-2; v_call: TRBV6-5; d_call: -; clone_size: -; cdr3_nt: TGTGCCAGCAGCTCCGGGACCGAGGACTATGGCTACACCTTC; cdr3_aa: CASSSGTEDYGYTF
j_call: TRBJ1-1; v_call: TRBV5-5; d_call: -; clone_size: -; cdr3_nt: TGTGCCAGCAGCTTTGCAGGGCACACTGAAGCTTTCTTT; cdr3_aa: CASSFAGHTEAFF
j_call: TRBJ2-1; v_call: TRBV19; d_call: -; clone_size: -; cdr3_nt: TGTGCCAGTAGTACGGGACTGAGCTCCTACAATGAGCAGTTCTTC; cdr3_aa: CASSTGLSSYNEQFF
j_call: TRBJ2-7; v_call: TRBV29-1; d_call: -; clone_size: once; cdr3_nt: TGCAGCGTGAGGGCCTCATACGAGCAGTACTTC; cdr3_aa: CSVRASYEQYF
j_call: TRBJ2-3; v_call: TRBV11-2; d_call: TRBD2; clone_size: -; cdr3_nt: TGTGCCAGCAGCTTGGTAGCGGGGGGGCCAGATACGCAGTATTTT; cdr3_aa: CASSLVAGGPDTQYF
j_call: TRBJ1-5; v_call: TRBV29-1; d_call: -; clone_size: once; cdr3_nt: TGCAGCGGGGGGAAAGGGGCTAGCAATCAGCCCCAGCATTTT; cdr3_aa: CSGGKGASNQPQHF
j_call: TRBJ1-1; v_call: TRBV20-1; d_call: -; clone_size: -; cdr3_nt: TGCAGTGCTAAGGCGGGGCCTGAAGCTTTCTTT; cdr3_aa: CSAKAGPEAFF
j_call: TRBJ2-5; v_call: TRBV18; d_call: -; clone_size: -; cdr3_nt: TGTGCCAGCTCACCGACCTGGACCCAAGCAGACCAAGAGACCCAGTACTTC; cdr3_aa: CASSPTWTQADQETQYF
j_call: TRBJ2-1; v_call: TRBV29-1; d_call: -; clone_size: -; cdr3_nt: TGCAGCGCAAGTACGTATCTTGAGCAGTTCTTC; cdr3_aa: CSASTYLEQFF
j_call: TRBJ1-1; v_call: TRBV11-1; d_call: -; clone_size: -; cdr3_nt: TGTGCCAGCAGCTTAGCGGACTTCACTGAAGCTTTCTTT; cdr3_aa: CASSLADFTEAFF
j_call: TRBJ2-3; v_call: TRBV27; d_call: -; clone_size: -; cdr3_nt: TGTGCCAGCAGTTTACCGATCGGTACGCAGTATTTT; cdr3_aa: CASSLPIGTQYF
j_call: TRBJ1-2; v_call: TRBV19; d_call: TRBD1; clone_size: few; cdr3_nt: TGTGCCAGTAGTTCCGGGACAGGGCCCCGTGGCTACACCTTC; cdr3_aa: CASSSGTGPRGYTF
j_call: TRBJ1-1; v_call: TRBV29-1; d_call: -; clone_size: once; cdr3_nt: TGCAGCGTTGAGTCGGGAGAAGCTTTCTTT; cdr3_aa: CSVESGEAFF
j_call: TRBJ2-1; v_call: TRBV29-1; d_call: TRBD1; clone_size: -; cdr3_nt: TGCAGCGTCAACAGGCTTAGGGACAGGGGTACGATACATTACCGGTACAATGAGCAGTTCTTC; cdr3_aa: CSVNRLRDRGTIHYRYNEQFF
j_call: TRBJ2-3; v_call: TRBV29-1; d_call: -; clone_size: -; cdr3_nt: TGCAGCGTTGGCAGGGTATTGAGAGCGGAGCGCTTAGTCACAGATACGCAGTATTTT; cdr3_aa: CSVGRVLRAERLVTDTQYF
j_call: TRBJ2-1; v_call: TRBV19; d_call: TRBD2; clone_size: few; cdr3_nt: TGTGCCAGTACCTTACTAGCGGGCTCCTACAATGAGCAGTTCTTC; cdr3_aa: CASTLLAGSYNEQFF
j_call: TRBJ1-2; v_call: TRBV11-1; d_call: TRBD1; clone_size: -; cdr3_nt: TGTGCCAGCAGCTGGGGGACAGGGGCGCCCTATGGCTACACCTTC; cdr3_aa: CASSWGTGAPYGYTF
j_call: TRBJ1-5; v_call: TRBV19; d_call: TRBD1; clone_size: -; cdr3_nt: TGTGCCAGTAGCCGTCAGGACAGGGTCGAGCAGCCCCAGCATTTT; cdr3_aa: CASSRQDRVEQPQHF
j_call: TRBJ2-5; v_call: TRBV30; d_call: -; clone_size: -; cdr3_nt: TGTGCCTGGAGTGTTGCTGGTTTACAAGAGACCCAGTACTTC; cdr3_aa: CAWSVAGLQETQYF